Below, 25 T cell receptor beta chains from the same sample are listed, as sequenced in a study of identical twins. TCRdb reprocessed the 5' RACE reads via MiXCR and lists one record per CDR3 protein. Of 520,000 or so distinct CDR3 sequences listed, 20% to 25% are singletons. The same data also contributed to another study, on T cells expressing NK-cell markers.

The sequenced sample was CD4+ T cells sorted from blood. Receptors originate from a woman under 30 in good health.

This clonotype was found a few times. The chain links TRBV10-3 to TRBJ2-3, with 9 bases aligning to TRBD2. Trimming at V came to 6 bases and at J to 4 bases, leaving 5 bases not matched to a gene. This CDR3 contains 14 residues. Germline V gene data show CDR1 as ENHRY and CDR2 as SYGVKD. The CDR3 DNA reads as TGTGCCATCAGGGCTAGCGGGGCCTCAGATACGCAGTATTTT. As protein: CAIRASGASDTQYF.

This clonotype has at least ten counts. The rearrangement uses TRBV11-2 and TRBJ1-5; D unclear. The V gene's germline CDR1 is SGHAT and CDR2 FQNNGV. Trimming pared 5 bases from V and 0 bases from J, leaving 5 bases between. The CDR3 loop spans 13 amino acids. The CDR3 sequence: CASSQYSNQPQHF. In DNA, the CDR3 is TGTGCCAGCAGCCAATATAGCAATCAGCCCCAGCATTTT.

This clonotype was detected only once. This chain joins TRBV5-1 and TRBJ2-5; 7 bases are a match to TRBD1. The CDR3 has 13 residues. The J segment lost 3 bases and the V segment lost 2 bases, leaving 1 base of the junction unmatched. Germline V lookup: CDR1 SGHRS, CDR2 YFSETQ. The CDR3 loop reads CASSFTGEETQYF. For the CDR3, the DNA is TGCGCCAGCAGCTTTACAGGGGAAGAGACCCAGTACTTC.

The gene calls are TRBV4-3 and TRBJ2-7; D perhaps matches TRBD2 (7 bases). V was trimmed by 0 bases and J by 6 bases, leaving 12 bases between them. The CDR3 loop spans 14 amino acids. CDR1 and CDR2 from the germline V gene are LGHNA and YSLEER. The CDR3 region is CASSQEGGRSEQYF. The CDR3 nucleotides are TGCGCCAGCAGCCAAGAGGGGGGGCGCTCCGAGCAGTACTTC.

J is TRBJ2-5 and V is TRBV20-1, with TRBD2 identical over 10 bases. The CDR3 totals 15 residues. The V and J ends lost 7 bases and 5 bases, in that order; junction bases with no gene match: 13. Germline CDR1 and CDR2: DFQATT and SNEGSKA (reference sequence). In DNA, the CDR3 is TGCAGTGGTTCGAAACCGGGACTAGCGCGGGAGACCCAGTACTTC. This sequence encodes CSGSKPGLARETQYF.

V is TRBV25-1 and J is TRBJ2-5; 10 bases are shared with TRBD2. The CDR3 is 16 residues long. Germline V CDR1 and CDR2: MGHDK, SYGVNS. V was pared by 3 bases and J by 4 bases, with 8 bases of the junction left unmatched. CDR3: CASSDPRLAGTETQYF. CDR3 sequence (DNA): TGTGCCAGCAGTGATCCCCGACTAGCGGGTACAGAGACCCAGTACTTC.

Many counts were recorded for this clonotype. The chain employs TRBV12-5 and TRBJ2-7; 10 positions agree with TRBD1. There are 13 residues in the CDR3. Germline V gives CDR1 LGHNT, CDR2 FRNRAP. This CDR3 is CASGLDRGYEQYF. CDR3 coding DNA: TGTGCCAGCGGACTGGACAGGGGGTACGAGCAGTACTTC.

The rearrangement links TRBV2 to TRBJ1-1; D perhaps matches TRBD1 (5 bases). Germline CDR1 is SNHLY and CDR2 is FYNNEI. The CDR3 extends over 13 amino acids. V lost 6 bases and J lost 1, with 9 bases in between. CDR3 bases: TGTGCCAGCAGGCAGGGAGGGAACACTGAAGCTTTCTTT. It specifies CASRQGGNTEAFF.

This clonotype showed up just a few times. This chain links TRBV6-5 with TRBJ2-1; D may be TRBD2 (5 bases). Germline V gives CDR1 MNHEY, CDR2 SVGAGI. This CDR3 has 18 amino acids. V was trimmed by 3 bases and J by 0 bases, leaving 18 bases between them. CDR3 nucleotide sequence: TGTGCCAGCAGTTATACTAGAACAGCCAAAAGCTCCTACAATGAGCAGTTCTTC. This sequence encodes CASSYTRTAKSSYNEQFF.

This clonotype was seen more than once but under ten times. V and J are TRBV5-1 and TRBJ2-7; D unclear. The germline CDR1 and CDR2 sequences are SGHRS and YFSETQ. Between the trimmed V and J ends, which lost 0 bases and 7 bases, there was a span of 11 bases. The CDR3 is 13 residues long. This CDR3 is CASSLEISGEQYF. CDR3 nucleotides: TGCGCCAGCAGCTTGGAGATCTCTGGGGAGCAGTACTTC. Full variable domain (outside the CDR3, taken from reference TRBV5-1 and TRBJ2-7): KAGVTQTPRYLIKTRGQQVTLSCSPISGHRSVSWYQQTPGQGLQFLFEYFSETQRNKGNFPGRFSGRQFSNSRSEMNVSTLELGDSALYLCASSLEISGEQYFGPGTRLTVT.

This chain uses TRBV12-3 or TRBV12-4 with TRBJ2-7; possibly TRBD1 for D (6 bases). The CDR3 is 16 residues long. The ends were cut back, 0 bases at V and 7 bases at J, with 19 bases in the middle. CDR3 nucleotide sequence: TGTGCCAGCAGTTTAGCACCGTTGACCAGGGGAAAGGAGCAGTACTTC. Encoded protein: CASSLAPLTRGKEQYF.

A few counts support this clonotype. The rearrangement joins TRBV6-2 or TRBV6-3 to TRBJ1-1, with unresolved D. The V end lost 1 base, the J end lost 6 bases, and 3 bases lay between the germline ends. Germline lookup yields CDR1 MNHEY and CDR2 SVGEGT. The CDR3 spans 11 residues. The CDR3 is CASSYYAEAFF. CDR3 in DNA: TGTGCCAGCAGTTACTATGCTGAAGCTTTCTTT.

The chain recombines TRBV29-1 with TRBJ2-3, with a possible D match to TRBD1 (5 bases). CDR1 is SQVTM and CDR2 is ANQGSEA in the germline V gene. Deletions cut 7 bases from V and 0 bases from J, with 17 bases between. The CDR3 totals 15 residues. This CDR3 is CSAGRAAISTDTQYF. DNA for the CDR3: TGCAGCGCCGGCAGGGCAGCTATTAGCACAGATACGCAGTATTTT.

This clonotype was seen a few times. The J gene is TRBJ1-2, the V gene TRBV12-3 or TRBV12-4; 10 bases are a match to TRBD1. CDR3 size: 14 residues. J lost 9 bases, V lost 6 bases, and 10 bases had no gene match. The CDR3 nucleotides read TGTGCCAGCAGAAGCCCGGGACAGGGGATACGCTACACCTTC. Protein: CASRSPGQGIRYTF.

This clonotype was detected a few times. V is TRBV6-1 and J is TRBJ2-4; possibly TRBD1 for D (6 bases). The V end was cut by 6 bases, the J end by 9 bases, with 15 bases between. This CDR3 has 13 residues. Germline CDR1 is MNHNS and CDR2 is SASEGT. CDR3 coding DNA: TGTGCCAGCAGGAGGGGGAGCGAAGGCATTCAGTACTTC. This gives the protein CASRRGSEGIQYF.

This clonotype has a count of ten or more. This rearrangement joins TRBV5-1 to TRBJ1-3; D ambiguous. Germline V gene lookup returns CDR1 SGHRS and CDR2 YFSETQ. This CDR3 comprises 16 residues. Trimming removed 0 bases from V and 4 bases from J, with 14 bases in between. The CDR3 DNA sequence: TGCGCCAGCAGCTTGGATTGGGCTCGGAGAGGAAACACCATATATTTT. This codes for CASSLDWARRGNTIYF.

The CDR3 loop reads CASSVDRGHGYTF. CDR3 in DNA: TGTGCCAGCAGCGTCGACAGGGGTCATGGCTACACCTTC. The rearrangement joins TRBV9 to TRBJ1-2, with 8 bases that match TRBD1. Trimming took 2 bases from V and 6 from J; bases not matched to a gene: 3. This CDR3 spans 13 amino acids. Per germline, CDR1 SGDLS and CDR2 YYNGEE.

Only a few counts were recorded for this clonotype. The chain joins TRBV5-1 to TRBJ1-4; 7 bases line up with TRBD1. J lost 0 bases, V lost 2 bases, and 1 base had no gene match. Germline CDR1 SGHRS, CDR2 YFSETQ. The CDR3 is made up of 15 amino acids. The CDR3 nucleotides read TGCGCCAGCAGCTTAACAGGGGCAACTAATGAAAAACTGTTTTTT. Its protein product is CASSLTGATNEKLFF.

The CDR3 here is CASSYQTPGTDEAFF. The DNA for the CDR3 is TGTGCCAGCAGTTACCAAACTCCAGGGACAGATGAAGCTTTCTTT. The chain recombines TRBV6-5 with TRBJ1-1; the match to TRBD1 covers 7 bases. CDR1 is MNHEY and CDR2 is SVGAGI in the germline V gene. This CDR3 region has 15 residues. V lost 2 bases, J lost 7 bases, and 10 bases stayed unmatched.

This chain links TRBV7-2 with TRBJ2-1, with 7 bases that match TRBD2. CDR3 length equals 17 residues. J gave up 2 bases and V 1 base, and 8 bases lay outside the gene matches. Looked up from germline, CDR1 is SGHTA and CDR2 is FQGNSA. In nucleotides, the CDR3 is TGTGCCAGCAGCTTAGTGGGAGGGACTCCGGCCTACAATGAGCAGTTCTTC. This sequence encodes CASSLVGGTPAYNEQFF.

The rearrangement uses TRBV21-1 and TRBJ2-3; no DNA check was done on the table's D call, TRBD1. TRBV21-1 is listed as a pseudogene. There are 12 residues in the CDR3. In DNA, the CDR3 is TGTGCACTGATGGGGGCGAGAGATACGCAGTATTTT. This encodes CALMGARDTQYF.

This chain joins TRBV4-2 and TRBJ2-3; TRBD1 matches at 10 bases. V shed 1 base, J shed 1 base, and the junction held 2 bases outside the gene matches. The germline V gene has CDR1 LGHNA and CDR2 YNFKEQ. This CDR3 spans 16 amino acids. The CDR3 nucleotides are TGTGCCAGCAGCCAAGGGGACAGGGGACGCACAGATACGCAGTATTTT. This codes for CASSQGDRGRTDTQYF.

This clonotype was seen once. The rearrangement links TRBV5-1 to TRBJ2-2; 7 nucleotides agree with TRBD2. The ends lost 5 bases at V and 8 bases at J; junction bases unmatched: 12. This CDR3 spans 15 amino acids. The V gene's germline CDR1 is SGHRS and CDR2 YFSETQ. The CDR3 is CASRPLATNGGELFF. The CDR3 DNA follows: TGCGCCAGCAGACCACTAGCGACTAACGGGGGGGAGCTGTTTTTT.

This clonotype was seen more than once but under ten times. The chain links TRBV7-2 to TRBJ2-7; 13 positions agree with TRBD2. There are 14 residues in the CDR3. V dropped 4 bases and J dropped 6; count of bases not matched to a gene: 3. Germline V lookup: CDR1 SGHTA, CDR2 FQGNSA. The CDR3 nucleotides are TGTGCCAGCAGCTCCGGGACTAGCGGGGTCGAGCAGTACTTC. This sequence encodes CASSSGTSGVEQYF.

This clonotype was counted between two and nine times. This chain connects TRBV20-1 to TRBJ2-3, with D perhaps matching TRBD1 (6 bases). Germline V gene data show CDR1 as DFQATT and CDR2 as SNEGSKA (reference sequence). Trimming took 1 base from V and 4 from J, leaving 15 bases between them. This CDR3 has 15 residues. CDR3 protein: CSARGGQGSPDTQYF. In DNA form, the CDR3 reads TGCAGTGCTAGAGGTGGGCAGGGGTCCCCAGATACGCAGTATTTT.